Below are 24 T cell receptor beta chains sequenced from a single sample in a study of blood T cell repertoires in COVID-19 (dated by TCRdb to the early 2020s). The library was generated by the immunoSEQ multiplex PCR assay. What TCRdb holds here is the immuneACCESS table cut down to in-frame rearrangements. Part of the clones is not present; checked against another copy, under half of the missing clones reflect an unresolved V gene, and the others are unexplained. In all, the sample holds hundreds of thousands of clones, and roughly 86% of those were seen once. The top ten clones comprise 2% to 2.5% of the sample. Material for sequencing was peripheral blood. The receptor set was obtained from a woman in her sixties with COVID-19, enrolled during active disease.

The chain couples TRBV5-5 to TRBJ2-7; TRBD2 might be the D (5 bases). Germline loops: CDR1 SGHKS, CDR2 YYEKEE (reference sequence). This CDR3 spans 13 amino acids. Trimming took off 0 bases at V and 5 bases at J, with 9 bases between the two ends. The CDR3 spells CASSLVPGNEQYF. CDR3 DNA sequence: TGTGCCAGCAGCTTGGTGCCCGGGAACGAGCAGTACTTC. The full variable domain, with the rest looked up from reference TRBV5-5 and TRBJ2-7, is DAGVTQSPTHLIKTRGQQVTLRCSPISGHKSVSWYQQVLGQGPQFIFQYYEKEERGRGNFPDRFSARQFPNYSSELNVNALLLGDSALYLCASSLVPGNEQYFGPGTRLTVT.

The chain couples TRBV28 to TRBJ1-5; D remains unclear. The germline V and J ends were trimmed by 11 bases and 1 base, with 9 bases remaining between them. CDR1 MDHEN and CDR2 SYDVKM come from the germline V gene. CDR3 size: 12 residues. CDR3 protein: CACGGSNQPQHF. CDR3 in DNA: TGTGCCTGTGGAGGGAGCAATCAGCCCCAGCATTTT.

The chain couples TRBV19 to TRBJ2-2; D gene uncertain. The germline gives CDR1 LNHDA, CDR2 SQIVND (reference sequence). This CDR3 comprises 14 residues. The V end lost 7 bases, the J end lost 2 bases, and 11 bases lay between the germline ends. CDR3 loop: CASNTISNTGELFF. The CDR3 DNA follows: TGTGCCAGTAACACAATTTCCAACACCGGGGAGCTGTTTTTT.

The V and J genes are TRBV27 and TRBJ1-1; D ambiguous. In germline, CDR1 is MNHEY, CDR2 SMNVEV (reference sequence). V was shortened by 2 bases and J by 5 bases, with 9 bases between the two germline ends. The CDR3 is 13 residues long. Written as DNA, the CDR3 is TGTGCCAGCAGTTTAAGGGCGGGGACTGAAGCTTTCTTT. Protein sequence: CASSLRAGTEAFF.

J is TRBJ1-2 and V is TRBV20-1; D is unresolved. Germline assignment: CDR1 DFQATT and CDR2 SNEGSKA (reference sequence). This CDR3 has 11 amino acids. CDR3 amino acids: CSNPANYGYTF. The CDR3 DNA follows: TGCTCCAATCCAGCTAACTATGGCTACACCTTC.

The chain combines TRBV7-3 with TRBJ1-2, with unresolved D. Trimming took off 3 bases at V and 7 bases at J, with 9 bases between the two ends. CDR3 length: 12 residues. Per germline, CDR1 SGHTA and CDR2 FQGTGA. CDR3 coding DNA: TGTGCCAGCAGCTTCCCGGGATTTGGCTACACCTTC. It translates to CASSFPGFGYTF.

This CDR3 reads CASSLTPNYGYTF. CDR3 sequence (DNA): TGCGCCAGCAGCTTGACACCCAACTATGGCTACACCTTC. This chain uses TRBV5-1 with TRBJ1-2; D is undetermined. Germline CDR1 and CDR2: SGHRS and YFSETQ. The CDR3 extends over 13 amino acids. With 1 base removed from V and 2 bases from J, the gap between germline ends came to 6 bases.

The V gene is TRBV5-4, the J gene TRBJ1-4; 8 bases align to TRBD1. V shed 4 bases and J 4 bases; nucleotides not matched to a gene: 9. CDR3 length: 16 residues. Germline CDR1 and CDR2: SGHNT and YYREEE (reference sequence). The CDR3 nucleotides are TGTGCCAGCAGCCGACAGGGGAGGGGGTTTAATGAAAAACTGTTTTTT. Translated: CASSRQGRGFNEKLFF.

The V gene is TRBV5-1, the J gene TRBJ2-7; 10 nucleotides agree with TRBD1. The CDR3 sequence is 16 residues long. The J segment lost 6 bases and the V segment lost 0 bases, leaving 9 bases of the junction unmatched. Germline lookup yields CDR1 SGHRS and CDR2 YFSETQ. As DNA, the CDR3 is TGCGCCAGCAGCTTGGCCGGGCGAGACAGGGGGCTCGAGCAGTACTTC. Its protein is CASSLAGRDRGLEQYF.

The rearrangement uses TRBV4-2 and TRBJ1-5; D remains unclear. Germline CDR1 is LGHNA and CDR2 is YNFKEQ. The V end lost 3 bases, the J end lost 5 bases, and 14 bases lay between the germline ends. This CDR3 is built from 15 residues. DNA for the CDR3: TGTGCCAGCAGCCAGAGTAGCCAGACCTATCAGCCCCAGCATTTT. The encoded protein is CASSQSSQTYQPQHF.

This clone was observed once. The chain links TRBV5-8 to TRBJ1-5, with 9 nucleotides matching TRBD1. Per the germline V gene, CDR1 is SGHTS and CDR2 is YDEGEE. V gave up 4 bases and J gave up 6 bases; unmatched junction bases: 14. This CDR3 is 17 amino acids long. The CDR3 region is CASSPGQGNGGRQPQHF. The DNA for the CDR3 is TGTGCCAGCAGCCCCGGACAGGGGAATGGGGGACGTCAGCCCCAGCATTTT.

The V call is TRBV18, the J call TRBJ1-1; D may be TRBD1 (6 bases). Germline V gene sequence: CDR1 KGHSH, CDR2 LQKENI. The CDR3 length is 15 residues. Trimming cost V 3 bases and J 6 bases, with 17 bases left between them. CDR3 loop: CASSPSTGSPSEAFF. CDR3 DNA: TGTGCCAGCTCACCGTCGACAGGATCGCCATCTGAAGCTTTCTTT.

Comment on this clone: One end of the junction fails to match germline, which may point to a read error. In the same sample, other DNA sequences code for this CDR3. This chain links TRBV5-1 with TRBJ1-1; the match to TRBD1 covers 9 bases. Germline loops: CDR1 SGHRS, CDR2 YFSETQ. The CDR3 covers 17 residues. The CDR3, as DNA: TGCGCCAGCAGCTTGGGCCAATTACAGGGGGCGATCACTGAAGCGTTCTTT. Translated, it gives CASSLGQLQGAITEAFF.

The chain couples TRBV5-1 to TRBJ2-4; D uncertain. V shed 6 bases and J shed 2 bases, with 18 bases lying between them. This CDR3 region has 16 residues. Germline lookup yields CDR1 SGHRS and CDR2 YFSETQ. CDR3 sequence (DNA): TGCGCCAGCAAGAAAACATCGGGTAGTACCAAAAACATTCAGTACTTC. Translation: CASKKTSGSTKNIQYF.

The chain uses TRBV2 and TRBJ2-7; possible D gene TRBD1, 5 bases. From germline, CDR1 is SNHLY and CDR2 FYNNEI. The V and J ends lost 5 bases and 3 bases respectively, with 14 bases between them. The CDR3 loop spans 14 amino acids. CDR3 DNA sequence: TGTGCCAGCAGTCTAGGACAAGACGGCTACGAGCAGTACTTC. It specifies CASSLGQDGYEQYF.

The chain carries TRBV5-1 and TRBJ2-7, with 11 bases lining up with TRBD1. The junction had 11 bases not matched to a gene; V was cut back by 4 bases and J by 5 bases. Germline assignment: CDR1 SGHRS and CDR2 YFSETQ. The CDR3 is made up of 16 amino acids. CDR3 residues: CASSPDGQGAVNEQYF. CDR3 nucleotides: TGCGCCAGCAGCCCGGACGGACAGGGGGCTGTCAACGAGCAGTACTTC.

The chain links TRBV6-5 to TRBJ1-1, with 9 bases that match TRBD1. Germline loops: CDR1 MNHEY, CDR2 SVGAGI. The CDR3 is made up of 12 amino acids. V lost 6 bases and J lost 11; bases outside the gene matches: 7. For the CDR3, the DNA is TGTGCCAGCAGACAGGACAGGGGTAGGGCTTTCTTT. As protein: CASRQDRGRAFF.

V usage is TRBV28 and J usage is TRBJ2-2; possibly TRBD2 for D (6 bases). Between the trimmed V and J ends, which lost 7 bases and 4 bases, there was a span of 16 bases. This CDR3 is built from 15 residues. CDR1 is MDHEN, CDR2 SYDVKM, per germline. DNA of the CDR3: TGTGCCAGCACGACGACTAGGACGGGCACCGGGGAGCTGTTTTTT. Its protein is CASTTTRTGTGELFF.

This sequence joins TRBV7-3 and TRBJ1-1, with a possible D match to TRBD1 (6 bases). The CDR3 sequence is 13 residues long. Trimming pared 5 bases from V and 3 bases from J, leaving 10 bases between. Germline CDR1 SGHTA, CDR2 FQGTGA. CDR3 sequence reads: CASSRQADTEAFF. CDR3 in DNA: TGTGCCAGCAGCCGACAGGCCGACACTGAAGCTTTCTTT.

In its sample, this clone was seen a few times. This chain uses TRBV9 with TRBJ1-2, with TRBD1 as a possible D gene (6 bases). V gave up 3 bases and J gave up 4 bases, with 16 bases separating them. Germline V gives CDR1 SGDLS, CDR2 YYNGEE. The length of the CDR3 is 15 residues. The CDR3 nucleotides read TGTGCCAGCAGCGGGTACAGGGATAGGGGCTATGGCTACACCTTC. Its protein is CASSGYRDRGYGYTF.

V usage is TRBV11-2 and J usage is TRBJ2-3, with 8 positions matching TRBD2. Per the germline V gene, CDR1 is SGHAT and CDR2 is FQNNGV. The V and J ends lost 0 bases and 2 bases, in that order; junction bases with no gene match: 4. This CDR3 is 16 amino acids long. The CDR3 region has the DNA TGTGCCAGCAGCTTAGATTCGGGGGGGGACACAGATACGCAGTATTTT. It is translated as CASSLDSGGDTDTQYF.

A word on this clone: This CDR3 is also generated by other DNA sequences in the sample. The chain employs TRBV10-3 and TRBJ1-1, with D possibly being TRBD1 (6 bases). There are 13 residues in the CDR3. Germline values: CDR1 ENHRY, CDR2 SYGVKD. V was trimmed by 3 bases and J by 1 base, leaving 6 bases between them. This chain's CDR3 is CAISEQGNTEAFF. DNA for the CDR3: TGTGCCATCAGTGAACAGGGGAACACTGAAGCTTTCTTT.

This chain links TRBV29-1 with TRBJ2-5; D is undetermined. Trimming cost V 6 bases and J 2 bases, with 10 bases left between them. The CDR3 is 12 amino acids. Germline V gives CDR1 SQVTM, CDR2 ANQGSEA. The CDR3: CSVRMTQETQYF. The DNA for the CDR3 is TGCAGCGTCAGAATGACTCAAGAGACCCAGTACTTC. Full variable domain (rest looked up from reference TRBV29-1 and TRBJ2-5): SAVISQKPSRDICQRGTSLTIQCQVDSQVTMMFWYRQQPGQSLTLIATANQGSEATYESGFVIDKFPISRPNLTFSTLTVSNMSPEDSSIYLCSVRMTQETQYFGPGTRLLVL.

The chain couples TRBV19 to TRBJ1-6; perhaps TRBD1 as D (5 bases). This CDR3 contains 15 residues. The V gene lost 7 bases and the J gene lost 4 bases, with 14 bases spanning the gap. Germline V gene sequence: CDR1 LNHDA, CDR2 SQIVND (reference sequence). The CDR3 DNA reads TGTGCCAGTATGGGGACTGGCATTTATAATTCACCCCTCCACTTT. Translated: CASMGTGIYNSPLHF.